The 18 T cell receptor beta chains below come from one sample, sequenced in a study of T cells in Graves' hyperthyroidism and ophthalmopathy. Amplified TCR beta CDR3 regions came from RNA transcripts. The study used the HTBI primer set for a first-round RT-PCR of the TCR CDR3. One entry per CDR3 protein, called by TCRdb with MiXCR from the multiplex PCR reads. The sample carries 250,000 to 350,000 distinct CDR3 sequences, 20% to 25% recorded once. The sequenced sample consisted of blood. The receptor set was obtained from a man younger than 40 with Graves' ophthalmopathy.

This clonotype appeared a few times. The J gene is TRBJ2-5, the V gene TRBV4-2; D not certain. The V gene lost 0 bases and the J gene lost 4 bases, with 6 bases spanning the gap. The germline V gene encodes CDR1 LGHNA and CDR2 YNFKEQ. The CDR3 runs to 13 residues. CDR3 coding DNA: TGTGCCAGCAGCCAAGATAGAGCAGAGACCCAGTACTTC. This sequence encodes CASSQDRAETQYF.

This chain joins TRBV11-1 and TRBJ2-7, with TRBD2 matching 7 bases. CDR3 length: 15 residues. Trimming took 9 bases from V and 7 from J; bases not matched to a gene: 18. Germline CDR1 is SGHAT and CDR2 is FQDESV (reference sequence). CDR3 in amino acids: CASSGRERLAEEQYF. CDR3 DNA: TGTGCCAGTAGTGGAAGGGAACGGCTAGCGGAGGAGCAGTACTTC.

Ten or more counts support this clonotype. The chain carries TRBV28 and TRBJ2-1, with 9 nucleotides matching TRBD2. Unmatched junction bases numbered 9, after V lost 10 bases and J lost 8 bases. Germline assignment: CDR1 MDHEN and CDR2 SYDVKM. This CDR3 region has 13 residues. The CDR3 region is CATASGRWHEQFF. The DNA of the CDR3 is TGTGCCACGGCGAGCGGGAGGTGGCATGAGCAGTTCTTC.

This clonotype showed up just a few times. This chain links TRBV19 with TRBJ2-7; D is unclear. Trimming took 4 bases from V and 7 from J, leaving 14 bases between them. There are 13 residues in the CDR3. Germline CDR1 and CDR2: LNHDA and SQIVND (reference sequence). The CDR3 DNA reads TGTGCCAGTAGTACTCGTTCCATCGGGGAGCAGTACTTC. Translated: CASSTRSIGEQYF. The full variable domain, completed using reference TRBV19 and TRBJ2-7, is DGGITQSPKYLFRKEGQNVTLSCEQNLNHDAMYWYRQDPGQGLRLIYYSQIVNDFQKGDIAEGYSVSREKKESFPLTVTSAQKNPTAFYLCASSTRSIGEQYFGPGTRLTVT.

The chain recombines TRBV10-2 with TRBJ2-3; 7 bases are shared with TRBD2. The J segment lost 7 bases and the V segment lost 6 bases, leaving 4 bases of the junction unmatched. The CDR3 loop spans 12 amino acids. Looked up from germline, CDR1 is WSHSY and CDR2 is SAAADI. CDR3 coding DNA: TGCGCCAGCAGGGAAGCGGGGAATACGCAGTATTTT. Encoded protein: CASREAGNTQYF.

This clonotype was seen at least ten times. The rearrangement joins TRBV28 to TRBJ1-2; D may be TRBD1 (6 bases). Germline CDR1 MDHEN, CDR2 SYDVKM. V lost 5 bases and J lost 7, with 17 bases in between. The CDR3 has 14 residues. DNA for the CDR3: TGTGCCAGCAGTAAGACAGGAAGGACGGCTGGCTACACCTTC. Protein product: CASSKTGRTAGYTF.

This clonotype was recorded at least ten times. The chain couples TRBV7-9 to TRBJ2-7, with 13 nucleotides matching TRBD2. The CDR3 consists of 14 residues. Germline V gene data show CDR1 as SEHNR and CDR2 as FQNEAQ (reference sequence). The V segment lost 5 bases and the J segment 5 bases; nucleotides outside the gene matches: 3. CDR3 sequence (DNA): TGTGCCAGCAGCCTACTAGCGGGAGGGAACGAGCAGTACTTC. This sequence encodes CASSLLAGGNEQYF.

This clonotype has a count of ten or more. The chain has TRBV12-3 or TRBV12-4 and TRBJ2-1; no definite D call. The CDR3 runs to 12 residues. V was shortened by 4 bases and J by 10 bases, with 11 bases between the two germline ends. The CDR3 DNA follows: TGTGCCAGCAGTTCCTCGACCAGGGAGCAGTTCTTC. Its protein is CASSSSTREQFF.

This chain uses TRBV11-3 with TRBJ2-2, with a possible D match to TRBD1 (6 bases). This CDR3 comprises 14 residues. Germline CDR1 SGHNT, CDR2 YENEEA. V shed 3 bases and J shed 7 bases, with 12 bases lying between them. CDR3 region: CASSFRGQNGELFF. The CDR3 DNA is TGTGCCAGCAGCTTCCGGGGACAAAACGGGGAGCTGTTTTTT. The variable domain in full, with the rest retrieved from reference TRBV11-3 and TRBJ2-2, is EAGVVQSPRYKIIEKKQPVAFWCNPISGHNTLYWYLQNLGQGPELLIRYENEEAVDDSQLPKDRFSAERLKGVDSTLKIQPAELGDSAVYLCASSFRGQNGELFFGEGSRLTVL.

Ten or more counts support this clonotype. The chain combines TRBV28 with TRBJ2-7; 12 bases match TRBD2. V was clipped by 7 bases and J by 3 bases; unmatched bases: 4. Germline values: CDR1 MDHEN, CDR2 SYDVKM. The CDR3 is made up of 14 amino acids. The CDR3: CASNLAGGLYEQYF. CDR3 DNA: TGTGCCAGCAATCTAGCGGGAGGGCTCTACGAGCAGTACTTC.

V gene TRBV6-9 combines with J gene TRBJ2-3, with 9 bases fitting TRBD2. Trimming removed 3 bases from V and 2 bases from J; junction bases left unmatched: 3. The CDR3 spans 15 residues. Germline assignment: CDR1 MNHGY and CDR2 SVAAGI. This chain's CDR3 is CASSYTGLATDTQYF. CDR3 nucleotide sequence: TGTGCCAGCAGTTACACGGGACTAGCCACAGATACGCAGTATTTT.

The V and J genes are TRBV5-5 and TRBJ2-7; 10 bases are a match to TRBD1. V lost 1 base, J lost 8 bases, and 9 bases stayed unmatched. This CDR3 region has 15 residues. CDR1 is SGHKS and CDR2 is YYEKEE in the germline V gene (reference sequence). CDR3 residues: CASSLTGQGLYQQYF. The CDR3 nucleotides are TGTGCCAGCAGCTTGACGGGACAGGGGTTGTACCAGCAGTACTTC. The full variable domain, with the rest looked up from reference TRBV5-5 and TRBJ2-7, is DAGVTQSPTHLIKTRGQQVTLRCSPISGHKSVSWYQQVLGQGPQFIFQYYEKEERGRGNFPDRFSARQFPNYSSELNVNALLLGDSALYLCASSLTGQGLYQQYFGPGTRLTVT.

This clonotype was observed a few times. The rearrangement links TRBV24-1 to TRBJ2-1, with D unclear. The germline V gene has CDR1 KGHDR and CDR2 SFDVKD. V was shortened by 3 bases and J by 8 bases, with 7 bases between the two germline ends. The CDR3 is 12 amino acids. CDR3 sequence reads: CATSDPLHEQFF. The DNA of the CDR3 is TGTGCCACCAGTGATCCTTTGCATGAGCAGTTCTTC.

This clonotype was seen a few times. The chain recombines TRBV27 with TRBJ1-2; D is unclear. CDR1 and CDR2 from the germline V gene are MNHEY and SMNVEV (reference sequence). The CDR3 runs 11 residues. V was clipped by 5 bases and J by 6 bases, with 7 bases between them. CDR3 sequence: CASSAGDGYTF. The CDR3 DNA reads as TGTGCCAGCAGTGCAGGTGATGGCTACACCTTC.

This clonotype was seen many times. This sequence joins TRBV20-1 and TRBJ2-1; D gene unclear. The CDR3 length is 13 residues. CDR1 and CDR2 from the germline V gene are DFQATT and SNEGSKA (reference sequence). V lost 2 bases, J lost 3 bases, and 8 bases lay in between. The CDR3 here is CSARLDNYNEQFF. CDR3 DNA sequence: TGCAGTGCTAGACTAGACAACTACAATGAGCAGTTCTTC.

This clonotype was picked up a small number of times. A read error is possible here, since a much larger clone lies one base away. This chain joins TRBV5-1 and TRBJ2-1, with a possible D match to TRBD2 (6 bases). This CDR3 contains 15 residues. The germline V and J ends were trimmed by 3 bases and 8 bases, with 18 bases remaining between them. The V gene's germline CDR1 is SGHRS and CDR2 YFSETQ. The CDR3 reads CASSSDGGGVDEQFF. As DNA, the CDR3 is TGCGCCAGCAGCTCGGACGGGGGAGGTGTAGATGAGCAGTTCTTC.

This clonotype occurred many times. The gene calls are TRBV2 and TRBJ2-2; D is undetermined. Germline loops: CDR1 SNHLY, CDR2 FYNNEI. CDR3 size: 14 residues. V was cut by 5 bases and J by 3 bases, with 10 bases left in between. This CDR3 is CASSREQYTGELFF. CDR3 sequence (DNA): TGTGCCAGCAGTCGCGAGCAGTACACCGGGGAGCTGTTTTTT. Complete variable domain (other parts from reference TRBV2 and TRBJ2-2): EPEVTQTPSHQVTQMGQEVILRCVPISNHLYFYWYRQILGQKVEFLVSFYNNEISEKSEIFDDQFSVERPDGSNFTLKIRSTKLEDSAMYFCASSREQYTGELFFGEGSRLTVL.

The V and J genes are TRBV18 and TRBJ2-5; TRBD1 agrees at 8 bases. Germline V gene data show CDR1 as KGHSH and CDR2 as LQKENI. The CDR3 is 14 amino acids. Unmatched junction bases numbered 5, after V lost 5 bases and J lost 3 bases. CDR3 nucleotides: TGTGCCAGCTCAACTAAACAGGGGGAAGAGACCCAGTACTTC. Amino acid sequence: CASSTKQGEETQYF.